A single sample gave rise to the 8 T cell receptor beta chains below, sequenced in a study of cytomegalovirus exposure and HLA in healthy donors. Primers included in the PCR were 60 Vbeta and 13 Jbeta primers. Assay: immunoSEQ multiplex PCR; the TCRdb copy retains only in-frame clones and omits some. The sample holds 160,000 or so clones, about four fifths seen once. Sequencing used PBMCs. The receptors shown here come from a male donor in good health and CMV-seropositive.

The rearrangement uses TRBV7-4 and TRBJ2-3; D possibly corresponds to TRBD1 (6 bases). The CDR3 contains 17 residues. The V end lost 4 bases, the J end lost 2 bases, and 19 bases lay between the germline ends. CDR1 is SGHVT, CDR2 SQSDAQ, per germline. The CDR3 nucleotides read TGTGCCAGCAGCTCCGATGGGGGCCGGCTGGTCACAGATACGCAGTATTTT. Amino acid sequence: CASSSDGGRLVTDTQYF.

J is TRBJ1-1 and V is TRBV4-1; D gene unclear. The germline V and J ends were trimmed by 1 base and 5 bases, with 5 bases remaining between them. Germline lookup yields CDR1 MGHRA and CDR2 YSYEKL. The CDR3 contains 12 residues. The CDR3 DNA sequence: TGCGCCAGCAGCCAAGTCGAGACTGAAGCTTTCTTT. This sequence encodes CASSQVETEAFF.

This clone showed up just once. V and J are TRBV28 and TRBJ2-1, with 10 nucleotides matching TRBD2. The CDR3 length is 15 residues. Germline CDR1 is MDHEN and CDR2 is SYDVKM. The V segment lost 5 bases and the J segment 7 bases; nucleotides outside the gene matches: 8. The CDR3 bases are TGTGCCAGCAGTCCAGGACTAGCGGCTAGTAATGAGCAGTTCTTC. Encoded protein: CASSPGLAASNEQFF.

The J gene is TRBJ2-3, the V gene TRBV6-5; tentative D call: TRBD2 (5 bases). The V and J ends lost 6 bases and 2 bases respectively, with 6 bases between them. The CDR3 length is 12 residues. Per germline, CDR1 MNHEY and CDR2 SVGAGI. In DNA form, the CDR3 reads TGTGCCAGCAGCGGGATCACAGATACGCAGTATTTT. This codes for CASSGITDTQYF.

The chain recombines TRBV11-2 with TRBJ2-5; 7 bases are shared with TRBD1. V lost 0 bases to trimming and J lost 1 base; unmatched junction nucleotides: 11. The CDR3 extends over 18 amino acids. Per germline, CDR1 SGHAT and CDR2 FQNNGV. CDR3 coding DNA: TGTGCCAGCAGCTTAGAAGGGGGCACACAGGGTCGCCAAGAGACCCAGTACTTC. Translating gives CASSLEGGTQGRQETQYF.

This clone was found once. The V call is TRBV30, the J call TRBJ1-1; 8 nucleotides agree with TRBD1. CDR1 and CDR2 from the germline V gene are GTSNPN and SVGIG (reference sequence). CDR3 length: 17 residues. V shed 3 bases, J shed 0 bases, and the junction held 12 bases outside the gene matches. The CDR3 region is CAWSYLGTGAMNTEAFF. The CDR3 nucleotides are TGTGCCTGGAGCTACTTAGGGACAGGCGCGATGAACACTGAAGCTTTCTTT.

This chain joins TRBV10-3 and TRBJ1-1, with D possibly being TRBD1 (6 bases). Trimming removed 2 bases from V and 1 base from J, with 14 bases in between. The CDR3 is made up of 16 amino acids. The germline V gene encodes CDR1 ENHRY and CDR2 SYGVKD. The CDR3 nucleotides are TGTGCCATCAGTGAGAGAGGGGGGGACGCGAACACTGAAGCTTTCTTT. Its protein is CAISERGGDANTEAFF.

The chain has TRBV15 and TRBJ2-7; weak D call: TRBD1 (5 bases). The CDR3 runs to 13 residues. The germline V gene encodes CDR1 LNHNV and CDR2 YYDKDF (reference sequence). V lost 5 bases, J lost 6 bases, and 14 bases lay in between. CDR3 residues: CATSLFDRGEQYF. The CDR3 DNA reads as TGTGCCACCAGCCTATTTGACAGAGGCGAGCAGTACTTC. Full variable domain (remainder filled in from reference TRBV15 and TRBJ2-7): DAMVIQNPRYQVTQFGKPVTLSCSQTLNHNVMYWYQQKSSQAPKLLFHYYDKDFNNEADTPDNFQSRRPNTSFCFLDIRSPGLGDTAMYLCATSLFDRGEQYFGPGTRLTVT.